This is a list of T cell receptor beta chains from one sample in a study of T-cell reconstitution after alpha-beta-depleted transplantation in children. From the PCR reads, TCRdb called clonotypes with MiXCR, one entry per CDR3 protein. This sample yields about 210,000 distinct CDR3 sequences, of which approximately 15% are seen a single time; approximately 40% belongs to the top ten. The material sequenced was PBMCs, mostly from graft donor cells, taken 360 days after TCRalphabeta/CD19-depleted stem cell transplant. The receptor set was obtained from a male patient aged 2-15 years who had a stem cell transplant for acute lymphoblastic leukemia, so the T cells may come from the graft donor. Each CDR3 is given without its conserved first and last residue. Size is omitted from some rows. Given values are once, few, many or a class for expanded clones.

J gene | clone size | V gene | CDR3 protein
TRBJ1-4 | . | TRBV5-6 | ASSLRGVNEKLF
TRBJ2-7 | few | TRBV2 | ASRMDGSYEQY
TRBJ1-4 | many | TRBV13 | ASSPTGTDREKLF
TRBJ2-1 | . | TRBV7-2 | ASSLARQGQF
TRBJ1-3 | few | TRBV20-1 | SARPRGGNTIY
TRBJ1-1 | . | TRBV4-2 | ASSQGGANTEAF
TRBJ1-1 | few | TRBV12-3/TRBV12-4 | ASTKTGGGTEAF
TRBJ1-1 | . | TRBV4-2 | ASSQGTGLRGEEAF
TRBJ1-2 | . | TRBV12-3/TRBV12-4 | ASSRQGTYGYT
TRBJ2-6 | few | TRBV7-9 | ASWDAYSGANVLT
TRBJ1-5 | . | TRBV6-1 | ASRATGGNQPQH
TRBJ1-1 | . | TRBV11-2 | ASSLVLTSEGQAF
TRBJ2-2 | . | TRBV5-5 | ASSLEAGGALGELF
TRBJ2-3 | few | TRBV7-2 | ASSPGTSGRLGTQY
TRBJ1-2 | . | TRBV10-3 | AISESRERDYGYT
TRBJ1-5 | . | TRBV12-3/TRBV12-4 | ASSFGGDNQPQH
TRBJ2-3 | . | TRBV5-1 | ASSSTGLAQDTQY